There are many counts of the clone carrying this T cell receptor beta chain. Its antigen is currently unknown. Library construction for TCR beta used iRepertoire HTBI primers and Arm-PCR of CDR3 regions. TCRdb reanalysed the multiplex PCR reads using MiXCR and keeps one entry per CDR3 protein. The table lists roughly 560,000 distinct CDR3 sequences, 12% of them singletons. The data belong to a study of regulatory T cells in long-lasting Graves disease. Between the trimmed V and J ends, which lost 0 bases and 4 bases, there was a span of 10 bases. CDR1 KGHSH and CDR2 LQKENI come from the germline V gene. The CDR3 length is 14 residues. Indicated time point: newly diagnosed GD, antithyroid drugs for less than 3 months. With RNA extracted from PBMCs as input, the TCR library was made. The guidelines of the American Thyroid Association were the basis for diagnosing Graves' disease. The study's findings and limits: Accuracy might have suffered from few samples.

The same specimen was also included in a second study, on T cells in Graves' hyperthyroidism and ophthalmopathy.

This sequence was found in a woman younger than 45 with Graves disease. The chain joins TRBV18 to TRBJ2-7; D call uncertain. Source: peripheral blood mononuclear cells (PBMCs), taken at new diagnosis, from a patient treated with antithyroid drugs. CDR3 coding DNA: TGTGCCAGCTCACCACCGGGGAATAGGTACGAGCAGTACTTC. Protein: CASSPPGNRYEQYF.